These T cell receptor beta chains were read from a single sample in a study of identical twins. TCRdb processed the 5' RACE reads anew with MiXCR; each CDR3 protein has one entry. Of 500,000 to 550,000 distinct CDR3 sequences detected, around 22% appear once; the ten largest clones hold approximately 0.52%. The same sample was also studied in work on yellow fever vaccine responses in identical twins.

Input material: CD4+ T cells sorted from blood. These TCRs come from a woman aged 18-35 years in good health. Both conserved end residues are part of each CDR3.

v_gene | CDR3aa
TRBV14 | CASSHRRTSTDTQYF
TRBV2 | CASSEWAEYGYTF
TRBV12-3/TRBV12-4 | CASRLTSGTDTQYF
TRBV20-1 | CSARGGRGYYGYTF
TRBV20-1 | CSARARDRGLNQPQHF
TRBV28 | CASSLSPSGAYEGTQYF
TRBV15 | CATSSQGVSNQPQHF
TRBV6-5 | CASRAGLYEQYF
TRBV20-1 | CSANGMNTDTQYF
TRBV28 | CASRVPGLVSNEQFF
TRBV2 | CAICPTARTGGAGANVLTF
TRBV6-5 | CASRYMDRFQETQYF
TRBV7-2 | CASSLGLANSYEQYF
TRBV5-1 | CASSLASAANTGELFF
TRBV6-5 | CASRYRDRGNSPLHF
TRBV3-1 | CASSQDLVGNQPQHF
TRBV5-1 | CASSLQTSGRTDTQYF
TRBV2 | CASSELAGGETQYF
TRBV12-3/TRBV12-4 | CASKVGPGYGYTF
TRBV3-1 | CASTPGRFVNEQFF
TRBV4-1 | CASSQDPLADSSYEQYF
TRBV5-1 | CASRPTAFYEQYF
TRBV4-1 | CASSQGGAYRVSGANVLTF
TRBV12-3/TRBV12-4 | CASRASGEKLFF
TRBV6-1 | CASRRQGAAGEQYF
TRBV24-1 | CATSANSGGRDTEAFF
TRBV2 | CASSAGRAGNTIYF
TRBV12-3/TRBV12-4 | CASRPEQGAAFF
TRBV5-1 | CASSLAGTKNIQYF
TRBV10-3 | CAIKGPGGDEQFF
TRBV12-3/TRBV12-4 | CASSSHIGTGAGETQYF
TRBV28 | CASRLQPQETQYF
TRBV29-1 | CSVEGRGQGTSTDTQYF
TRBV24-1 | CATSDDPLTNTGELFF
TRBV9 | CASSVGSGMIQETQYF
TRBV18 | CASSRGLAGGLPNQETQYF
TRBV7-8 | CASSLRSREVLTDTQYF
TRBV20-1 | CSAPRNNEQYF
TRBV7-7 | CASRGHITGELFF
TRBV10-3 | CAISESGLAGNEQYF
TRBV5-1 | CASSLTGSGTEAFF
TRBV2 | CASSERSNEQFF
TRBV28 | CASSLDAGELYGYTF
TRBV6-2/TRBV6-3 | CASSYGTGVLNEQFF
TRBV12-3/TRBV12-4 | CASGGQGRTQPQHF
TRBV18 | CASSPGGSVYEQYF
TRBV5-5 | CASSPDRDFYGYTF
TRBV3-1 | CASSPHQAADSPLHF
TRBV29-1 | CSVELGRDGETQYF
TRBV10-3 | CAISESTTKTEGYTF
TRBV7-2 | CASSLPRDRMFEAFF
TRBV4-1 | CASSKGPPPGNIQYF